Each of the 10 T cell receptor beta chains below was sequenced from the same sample in a study of OX40 agonist ivuxolimab in advanced cancers. TCRdb's copy holds only in-frame clones and misses some; the assay was immunoSEQ multiplex PCR. This sample carries about 120,000 clones, 75% to 90% of them seen once, and the ten largest clones take 0.55% to 0.7%. Sequenced here: CD4+ or CD8+ T cells sorted from blood, sampled in a trial of the OX40 agonist ivuxolimab. All receptors come from an adult with an advanced solid tumor such as melanoma, head and neck, liver or kidney cancer.

The rearrangement links TRBV27 to TRBJ1-2; the D gene is possibly TRBD1 (5 bases). CDR1 MNHEY and CDR2 SMNVEV come from the germline V gene (reference sequence). Trimming removed 5 bases at V and 8 bases at J, with 15 bases between. This CDR3 is 13 amino acids long. The CDR3 sequence is CASSIDSLRGYTF. CDR3 sequence (DNA): TGTGCCAGCAGTATCGACAGTCTTCGGGGCTACACCTTC.

The V gene is TRBV7-9, the J gene TRBJ1-4; maybe TRBD1 (6 bases). This CDR3 is built from 13 residues. V lost 1 base and J 8 bases, leaving 8 bases between the germline ends. The germline gives CDR1 SEHNR, CDR2 FQNEAQ (reference sequence). The CDR3 protein is CASSLGGQEKLFF. In DNA form, the CDR3 reads TGTGCCAGCAGCTTAGGAGGACAGGAAAAACTGTTTTTT.

This clone was counted a few times. CDR3 region: CASSTSQVRGNTEAFF. In nucleotides, the CDR3 is TGTGCCAGCAGCACGAGTCAGGTCCGGGGGAACACTGAAGCTTTCTTT. The chain links TRBV6-6 to TRBJ1-1; no clear D. This CDR3 has 16 amino acids. V lost 6 bases, J lost 1 base, and 18 bases lay in between. The V gene's germline CDR1 is MNHNY and CDR2 SVGAGI (reference sequence).

The genes are TRBV4-1 and TRBJ2-6, with D possibly called TRBD1 or TRBD2 (5 bases each). In germline, CDR1 is MGHRA, CDR2 YSYEKL. This CDR3 spans 19 amino acids. The ends were cut back, 1 base at V and 2 bases at J, with 18 bases in the middle. The CDR3 region has the DNA TGCGCCAGCAGCCAAGTTGGGGGACCCCAATTCCCTGGGGCCAACGTCCTGACTTTC. Amino acid sequence: CASSQVGGPQFPGANVLTF.

V is TRBV28 and J is TRBJ1-3; D not resolved. Trimming removed 7 bases at V and 0 bases at J, with 10 bases between. The CDR3 covers 14 residues. CDR1 is MDHEN and CDR2 is SYDVKM in the germline V gene. CDR3 in amino acids: CASKNQVSGNTIYF. The DNA for the CDR3 is TGTGCCAGCAAAAACCAGGTCTCTGGAAACACCATATATTTT.

The V gene is TRBV6-1, the J gene TRBJ2-1, with no clear D. There are 14 residues in the CDR3. With 2 bases removed from V and 3 bases from J, the gap between germline ends came to 8 bases. Germline CDR1 and CDR2: MNHNS and SASEGT. CDR3 sequence reads: CASSELTHYNEQFF. The CDR3 region has the DNA TGTGCCAGCAGTGAACTGACTCACTACAATGAGCAGTTCTTC.

This chain links TRBV19 with TRBJ2-7; TRBD1 might be the D (6 bases). Trimming left V 4 bases short and J 1 base short, with 14 bases between. The CDR3 is 15 amino acids. CDR1 and CDR2 (germline): LNHDA, SQIVND (reference sequence). The CDR3: CASSTRDIYSYEQYF. Written as DNA, the CDR3 is TGTGCCAGTAGTACCCGGGACATCTATTCCTACGAGCAGTACTTC.

V is TRBV5-1 and J is TRBJ1-5; weak D call: TRBD1 (5 bases). The germline V gene has CDR1 SGHRS and CDR2 YFSETQ. V gave up 4 bases and J gave up 7 bases, with 15 bases separating them. CDR3 length equals 14 residues. The CDR3 DNA reads as TGCGCCAGCAGCCCGGAACCGAGGGACCAGCCCCAGCATTTT. It specifies CASSPEPRDQPQHF.

The rearrangement joins TRBV11-2 to TRBJ2-2; no firm D call. The V and J ends lost 2 bases and 9 bases respectively, with 10 bases between them. Germline CDR1 reads SGHAT; CDR2 reads FQNNGV. The CDR3 has 13 amino acids. The CDR3 reads CASSLSGLRELFF. CDR3 DNA: TGTGCCAGCAGCTTATCTGGGCTCCGGGAGCTGTTTTTT.

The chain combines TRBV28 with TRBJ1-1; no definite D call. Germline assignment: CDR1 MDHEN and CDR2 SYDVKM. Trimming removed 4 bases from V and 1 base from J, with 4 bases in between. The CDR3 is made up of 12 amino acids. The DNA of the CDR3 is TGTGCCAGCAGTTCCGGGAACACTGAAGCTTTCTTT. The encoded protein is CASSSGNTEAFF. The variable domain in full, completed from reference TRBV28 and TRBJ1-1, reads DVKVTQSSRYLVKRTGEKVFLECVQDMDHENMFWYRQDPGLGLRLIYFSYDVKMKEKGDIPEGYSVSREKKERFSLILESASTNQTSMYLCASSSGNTEAFFGQGTRLTVV.